The clone carrying this TCR beta chain was observed a few times. The germline V gene has CDR1 KGHSH and CDR2 LQKENI. V lost 4 bases, J lost 2 bases, and 8 bases lay in between. This CDR3 has 13 amino acids. TCRdb processed the 5' RACE reads anew with MiXCR; each CDR3 protein has one entry. There are approximately 250,000 distinct CDR3 sequences in the sample; approximately 15% occur only once, and over 2% lies in the top ten. The record originates from a study of T-cell memory formation after mild COVID-19. This TCR was sampled from an adult woman who had mild COVID-19 (a few samples of this study predate the infection). Cell type and time point are not known. This sequence joins TRBV18 and TRBJ2-5; weak D call: TRBD2 (5 bases). The sequenced sample was PBMCs or a T cell subset sorted from them (not recorded which). CDR3 region: CASSHGKQETQYF. Written as DNA, the CDR3 is TGTGCCAGCTCACACGGGAAACAAGAGACCCAGTACTTC.